The clone carrying this T cell receptor (beta chain) was seen many times. Its antigen is as yet unknown. The data are from a study of T cell repertoires in cytomegalovirus infection. Across the whole study: From public TCR beta signatures came an indication of both CMV infection and matching HLA type. Findings of the study overall: The ex vivo response was dominated by HLA-C-restricted CMV-specific TCR beta clonotypes. The cumulative frequency of public TCR beta families identified carriers of CMV plus the relevant HLA.

The CDR3 totals 15 residues. Germline V gives CDR1 SGHTA, CDR2 FQGNSA. Trimming pared 2 bases from V and 0 bases from J, leaving 7 bases between. TCRdb re-called the reads with MiXCR, one entry per CDR3 protein. The sample has fewer than 250,000 distinct CDR3 sequences, around 12% seen once. Sequencing was done on a sample of PBMCs. This sequence was found in a human donor in good health (CMV status not recorded). Some clones in this sample may be carry-over from other donors' samples. V and J are TRBV7-2 and TRBJ2-2; perhaps TRBD2 as D (6 bases). As DNA, the CDR3 is TGTGCCAGCAGCTTACGGGAGACGAACACCGGGGAGCTGTTTTTT. It is translated as CASSLRETNTGELFF.